The subject of this entry is one T cell receptor beta chain. This sample was included in a study of blood T cell repertoires in COVID-19. Background on the study: The United States, Italy and Spain provided the acute and convalescent COVID-19 samples.

CDR1 SGHRS and CDR2 YFSETQ come from the germline V gene. The CDR3 covers 11 residues. Trimming pared 4 bases from V and 3 bases from J, leaving 5 bases between. Source study methods: Estimation of nucleated cell counts was performed using reference gene primer amplification. This table comes from immunoSEQ multiplex PCR, and its TCRdb copy is limited to in-frame clones, with some not included. V and J calls and clone size are copied from that table; D and trimming were computed from the DNA. The data show 200,000 to 250,000 clones, 70% to 90% seen once. The chain recombines TRBV5-1 with TRBJ2-7; no firm D call. The sequence was obtained from a woman under 30 who had recovered from COVID-19. Sequencing was carried out using peripheral blood. CDR3 sequence reads: CASSAYYEQYF. The CDR3 DNA reads as TGCGCCAGCAGCGCCTACTACGAGCAGTACTTC.